One sample yielded the 2 T cell receptor beta chains listed below, sequenced in a study of control samples from healthy donors and cancer patients. Libraries were prepared by immunoSEQ multiplex PCR; TCRdb keeps only in-frame clonotypes and omits some of them. The table records 100,000 to 150,000 clones, 80% to 95% of them present only once. The sample comprised blood. The receptors were gathered from a young man in good health.

This chain links TRBV7-3 with TRBJ2-6; D remains ambiguous. The V end lost 2 bases, the J end lost 0 bases, and 8 bases lay between the germline ends. CDR1 SGHTA and CDR2 FQGTGA come from the germline V gene. The CDR3 extends over 16 amino acids. The CDR3 DNA sequence: TGTGCCAGCAGCTTATACCGAGACTCTGGGGCCAACGTCCTGACTTTC. It codes for CASSLYRDSGANVLTF.

This sequence joins TRBV5-1 and TRBJ1-2; no definite D call. V was trimmed by 2 bases and J by 0 bases, leaving 5 bases between them. CDR3 length: 13 residues. Germline loops: CDR1 SGHRS, CDR2 YFSETQ. DNA of the CDR3: TGCGCCAGCAGCTTTAATACTAACTATGGCTACACCTTC. Amino acid sequence: CASSFNTNYGYTF.